Following are 11 T cell receptor beta chains from one sample sequenced in a study of blood T cell repertoires in COVID-19. TCRdb keeps only in-frame clones here, not all; method: immunoSEQ multiplex PCR. The table lists approximately 220,000 clones, 83% of them singletons. Sequencing was performed on PBMCs or T cells enriched from blood (not recorded which). Every receptor here comes from a woman in her forties or fifties who had been exposed to COVID-19.

In its sample, this clone was seen once. The DNA of the CDR3 is TGTGCCAGCAGTTTACCCCCCGGACAGGGCTGGGGCATTCAGTACTTC. This translates into CASSLPPGQGWGIQYF. The rearrangement links TRBV6-2 or TRBV6-3 to TRBJ2-4; 8 nucleotides line up with TRBD1. Germline CDR1 and CDR2: MNHEY and SVGEGT. Trimming removed 4 bases from V and 9 bases from J; junction bases left unmatched: 14. This CDR3 region has 16 residues.

This clone was seen only once. V gene TRBV19 combines with J gene TRBJ1-5; the D gene is possibly TRBD1 (6 bases). Trimming stripped 7 bases from V and 1 base from J, with 11 bases between. CDR3 length: 14 residues. Germline lookup yields CDR1 LNHDA and CDR2 SQIVND (reference sequence). The CDR3 reads CASKVQGSNQPQHF. In DNA, the CDR3 is TGTGCCAGTAAGGTCCAGGGGAGCAATCAGCCCCAGCATTTT.

This chain joins TRBV5-1 and TRBJ1-2, with a weak D call TRBD1 (6 bases). The CDR3 runs 13 residues. Germline V gene lookup returns CDR1 SGHRS and CDR2 YFSETQ. V lost 4 bases and J lost 6, with 13 bases in between. As DNA, the CDR3 is TGCGCCAGCAGCCCCCTTACAGGGAATGGCTACACCTTC. Residues: CASSPLTGNGYTF. Looking up the rest from reference TRBV5-1 and TRBJ1-2 gives the full variable domain: KAGVTQTPRYLIKTRGQQVTLSCSPISGHRSVSWYQQTPGQGLQFLFEYFSETQRNKGNFPGRFSGRQFSNSRSEMNVSTLELGDSALYLCASSPLTGNGYTFGSGTRLTVV.

The table lists this clone with a few counts. The rearrangement uses TRBV6-4 and TRBJ2-5; 13 nucleotides align to TRBD2. With 5 bases clipped from V and 5 bases from J, the junction kept 11 bases outside the gene matches. Germline values: CDR1 MRHNA, CDR2 SNTAGT. The CDR3 consists of 17 residues. The CDR3 is CASSLLGLAGPGETQYF. The CDR3 DNA sequence: TGTGCCAGCAGTCTACTGGGACTAGCGGGGCCGGGGGAGACCCAGTACTTC.

J is TRBJ2-1 and V is TRBV18; 7 bases agree with TRBD2. V lost 2 bases, J lost 3 bases, and 4 bases stayed unmatched. CDR3 size: 15 residues. Germline CDR1 reads KGHSH; CDR2 reads LQKENI. The CDR3 sequence is CASSPKGLGYNEQFF. CDR3 nucleotides: TGTGCCAGCTCACCAAAAGGACTAGGCTACAATGAGCAGTTCTTC.

This rearrangement joins TRBV19 to TRBJ2-3; D possibly corresponds to TRBD2 (7 bases). The CDR3 sequence is 17 residues long. V was pared by 6 bases and J by 2 bases, with 21 bases between. Germline loops: CDR1 LNHDA, CDR2 SQIVND (reference sequence). The CDR3 reads CASRGSGRGAFTDTQYF. Written as DNA, the CDR3 is TGTGCCAGTAGAGGTAGTGGTCGGGGGGCCTTCACAGATACGCAGTATTTT.

The V and J genes are TRBV11-2 and TRBJ1-1, with D tentatively TRBD1 (5 bases). The V end lost 5 bases, the J end lost 0 bases, and 13 bases lay between the germline ends. CDR3 length equals 15 residues. The germline CDR1 and CDR2 sequences are SGHAT and FQNNGV. Here the CDR3 DNA reads TGTGCCAGCAGCCAAGGGACTTGGGTGAACACTGAAGCTTTCTTT. Its translation: CASSQGTWVNTEAFF.

CDR3 bases: TGTGCCAGTAGACAGACAGGATCGGCCACTGAAGCTTTCTTT. Translation: CASRQTGSATEAFF. The rearrangement uses TRBV19 and TRBJ1-1, with a weak D call TRBD1 (6 bases). V lost 6 bases and J lost 4, with 15 bases in between. The CDR3 length is 14 residues. The germline CDR1 and CDR2 sequences are LNHDA and SQIVND (reference sequence).

The V call is TRBV6-6, the J call TRBJ1-4; a weak D match, TRBD1 (6 bases). CDR3 length: 14 residues. Trimming took off 6 bases at V and 2 bases at J, with 10 bases between the two ends. CDR1 and CDR2 (germline): MNHNY, SVGAGI (reference sequence). The CDR3 DNA sequence: TGTGCCAGCAGCAAAACAGGGACTAATGAAAAACTGTTTTTT. As protein: CASSKTGTNEKLFF.

This clone was counted a few times. CDR3 sequence reads: CASSPDLAGGKTQYF. CDR3 coding DNA: TGTGCCAGCAGCCCCGACTTAGCGGGTGGAAAGACCCAGTACTTC. The V and J genes are TRBV7-2 and TRBJ2-5; 7 positions agree with TRBD2. CDR3 size: 15 residues. The trim removed 5 bases at V and 6 bases at J, leaving 12 bases unmatched. Germline CDR1 SGHTA, CDR2 FQGNSA.

The CDR3 reads CASSPIVWGRPLHF. The CDR3 coding sequence is TGCGCCAGCAGCCCCATAGTCTGGGGCCGACCCCTCCACTTT. This chain connects TRBV4-3 to TRBJ1-6, with D possibly TRBD1 on 5 matching bases. V gave up 4 bases and J gave up 12 bases, with 16 bases separating them. Germline V gene data show CDR1 as LGHNA and CDR2 as YSLEER. The CDR3 contains 14 residues.